A selection of T cell receptor beta chains follows, all from one sample in a study of T cell repertoires in cytomegalovirus infection. Antigens of these TCRs are unknown. TCRdb called the reads again in MiXCR, with one record for every CDR3 protein. Of roughly 340,000 distinct CDR3 sequences in the sample, about 27% are singletons; the top ten hold 15% to 20%. The sample was cultured PBMCs, taken from culture after CMV antigen stimulation. Receptors originate from a human donor in good health (CMV status not recorded). Some clones in this sample may be carry-over from other donors' samples. The CDR3 runs from the conserved cysteine through the conserved F or W. The order of the fields is D gene, V gene, J gene, CDR3 length, clone size, CDR3 protein, CDR3 DNA. A D gene is named only where the DNA matches it firmly. Clone size appears in some rows only: once, few, many, or a class for an expanded clone.

NA	TRBV11-2	TRBJ2-7	12	NA	CASSPPGVEQYF	TGTGCCAGCAGCCCCCCCGGGGTTGAGCAGTACTTC
TRBD2	TRBV20-1	TRBJ2-7	15	NA	CSARRTSGIPYEQYF	TGCAGTGCTAGAAGGACTAGCGGCATACCCTACGAGCAGTACTTC
TRBD1	TRBV12-3/TRBV12-4	TRBJ2-1	15	NA	CASVVGTVQYNEQFF	TGTGCCAGCGTCGTGGGGACAGTCCAATACAATGAGCAGTTCTTC
NA	TRBV2	TRBJ2-1	17	few	CASSGGPRLATYNEQFF	TGTGCCAGCAGTGGGGGGCCGAGACTAGCAACCTACAATGAGCAGTTCTTC
TRBD1	TRBV19	TRBJ2-5	15	few	CASTPRQGTRETQYF	TGTGCCAGTACCCCCCGACAGGGGACGAGGGAGACCCAGTACTTC
TRBD2	TRBV19	TRBJ2-2	15	few	CASIGTSRNTGELFF	TGTGCCAGTATTGGGACTAGCCGGAACACCGGGGAGCTGTTTTTT
NA	TRBV20-1	TRBJ2-1	16	NA	CSARDRRRGPNNEQFF	TGCAGTGCTAGAGATCGGCGGAGGGGGCCAAACAATGAGCAGTTCTTC
TRBD1	TRBV19	TRBJ1-2	14	NA	CASTHDREVYGYTF	TGTGCCAGTACCCACGACAGGGAGGTCTATGGCTACACCTTC
TRBD1	TRBV7-9	TRBJ1-1	15	many	CASSVDRGPNTEAFF	TGTGCCAGCAGCGTGGACAGGGGGCCGAATACTGAAGCTTTCTTT
NA	TRBV12-3/TRBV12-4	TRBJ1-2	13	NA	CASRRDTLDGYTF	TGTGCCAGCAGGCGGGACACCCTCGATGGCTACACCTTC
NA	TRBV7-6	TRBJ1-5	15	many	CASSPVGGSGQPQHF	TGTGCCAGCAGCCCCGTGGGAGGATCGGGGCAGCCCCAGCATTTT
NA	TRBV27	TRBJ1-5	15	few	CASSPRPDSNQPQHF	TGTGCCAGCAGTCCCAGGCCGGATAGCAATCAGCCCCAGCATTTT
NA	TRBV6-1	TRBJ2-5	14	NA	CASTTETAQETQYF	TGTGCCAGCACCACAGAGACAGCTCAAGAGACCCAGTACTTC
NA	TRBV20-1	TRBJ1-5	14	NA	CSARGSNSNQPQHF	TGCAGTGCTAGAGGGAGCAATAGCAATCAGCCCCAGCATTTT
NA	TRBV7-9	TRBJ2-1	16	few	CASSLTHPRGTNEQFF	TGTGCCAGCAGCCTAACTCACCCCCGGGGGACGAATGAGCAGTTCTTC
NA	TRBV7-9	TRBJ1-2	14	many	CASSTRQRLYGYTF	TGTGCCAGCAGCACTCGACAGCGATTGTATGGCTACACCTTC
NA	TRBV28	TRBJ1-2	12	NA	CATTQTSYGYTF	TGTGCCACCACACAGACCAGTTATGGCTACACCTTC
NA	TRBV7-2	TRBJ1-2	15	many	CASSLFGSTLNAYTF	TGTGCCAGCAGCTTGTTTGGCAGCACCCTTAATGCCTACACCTTC
NA	TRBV10-3	TRBJ1-4	14	few	CAISSDSGNEKLFF	TGTGCCATCAGTTCGGACAGCGGAAATGAAAAACTGTTTTTT
TRBD1	TRBV7-6	TRBJ1-1	15	NA	CASSTRQGVNTEAFF	TGTGCCAGCAGCACCCGACAGGGGGTGAACACTGAAGCTTTCTTT
NA	TRBV12-5	TRBJ1-1	13	few	CASGLHMNTEAFF	TGTGCTAGTGGTTTGCACATGAACACTGAAGCTTTCTTT